This passage covers 30 T cell receptor beta chains from one sample sequenced in a study of metastatic and nonmetastatic thyroid tumors (dated by TCRdb to between 2020 and 2021). No treatment had been received by any patient before thyroid surgery. Library preparation used PCR. Sequencing used an Illumina HiSeq 4000. Starting from the raw public reads, TCRdb applied fastp trimming at Q25, assembled clones with MiXCR and retained in-frame beta chains. This sample is represented by 4,500 or so clones; around 35% of them were singletons. Clones ranked in the top ten supply approximately 20% of the sample. Sequencing was carried out using adjacent normal tissue. All receptors derive from a female donor with papillary thyroid cancer or a benign thyroid nodule (not recorded which). Some clones in this sample may be carry-over from other donors' samples.

The sample holds a few counts of this clone. This chain connects TRBV6-1 to TRBJ2-1; D ambiguous. Trimming stripped 6 bases from V and 2 bases from J, with 8 bases between. The CDR3 has 13 residues. Germline loops: CDR1 MNHNS, CDR2 SASEGT. The CDR3 bases are TGTGCCAGCAGCGACTTAGCCTACAATGAGCAGTTCTTC. Protein sequence: CASSDLAYNEQFF.

The chain combines TRBV13 with TRBJ2-2, with TRBD2 matching over 14 bases. The CDR3 contains 20 residues. Germline trimming cut 5 bases from V and 5 bases from J; bases unmatched to any gene: 16. CDR1 and CDR2 (germline): PRHDT, FYEKMQ (reference sequence). CDR3 protein: CASSLAGLAGVWASTGELFF. The CDR3 coding sequence is TGTGCCAGCAGCCTTGCGGGACTAGCGGGAGTTTGGGCGAGTACCGGGGAGCTGTTTTTT.

Only a few counts were recorded for this clone. This rearrangement joins TRBV6-1 to TRBJ2-7; no clear D gene. V was shortened by 11 bases and J by 6 bases, with 20 bases between the two germline ends. Germline CDR1 reads MNHNS; CDR2 reads SASEGT. The CDR3 has 13 amino acids. In DNA form, the CDR3 reads TGTGCCGCCCGGTCCGGAACCAATGGCGAGCAGTACTTC. Translation gives CAARSGTNGEQYF.

The chain joins TRBV20-1 to TRBJ2-1; D is possibly TRBD2 (6 bases). Per the germline V gene, CDR1 is DFQATT and CDR2 is SNEGSKA (reference sequence). V was pared by 1 base and J by 9 bases, with 19 bases between. There are 15 residues in the CDR3. This CDR3 reads CSARAGAGLGSEQFF. The DNA of the CDR3 is TGCAGTGCTAGAGCGGGCGCGGGATTAGGGAGTGAGCAGTTCTTC.

The V and J genes are TRBV5-6 and TRBJ2-3, with 12 bases aligning to TRBD2. CDR3 length: 17 amino acids. The germline V gene encodes CDR1 SGHDT and CDR2 YYEEEE. The J segment lost 5 bases and the V segment lost 1 base, leaving 8 bases of the junction unmatched. This CDR3 is CASSLKTSGGQGDTQYF. The CDR3 coding sequence is TGTGCCAGCAGCTTGAAGACTAGCGGGGGACAAGGAGATACGCAGTATTTT.

V gene TRBV28 combines with J gene TRBJ1-2, with a weak D call TRBD1 (5 bases). Trimming stripped 5 bases from V and 1 base from J, with 14 bases between. The CDR3 covers 15 residues. The germline V gene encodes CDR1 MDHEN and CDR2 SYDVKM. This CDR3 is CASSPFGQGNYGYTF. CDR3 nucleotides: TGTGCCAGCAGTCCCTTTGGGCAGGGTAACTATGGCTACACCTTC.

The rearrangement links TRBV28 to TRBJ2-7, with 9 bases lining up with TRBD1. V lost 3 bases and J lost 2; bases outside the gene matches: 2. The germline CDR1 and CDR2 sequences are MDHEN and SYDVKM. The CDR3 is made up of 14 amino acids. The CDR3 sequence is CASSLNRGPYEQYF. CDR3 coding DNA: TGTGCCAGCAGTTTGAACAGGGGGCCCTACGAGCAGTACTTC.

This chain joins TRBV2 and TRBJ1-2, with TRBD1 as a possible D gene (5 bases). CDR3 size: 14 residues. Germline-derived CDR1 and CDR2 are SNHLY and FYNNEI. Trimming removed 7 bases from V and 2 bases from J, with 14 bases in between. The CDR3 region is CASTKRDQNYGYTF. CDR3 bases: TGTGCCAGCACTAAAAGGGACCAAAACTATGGCTACACCTTC.

A few counts support this clone. V gene TRBV6-1 combines with J gene TRBJ2-3; D gene ambiguous. CDR1 is MNHNS and CDR2 is SASEGT in the germline V gene. This CDR3 spans 15 amino acids. The germline V and J ends were trimmed by 8 bases and 2 bases, with 17 bases remaining between them. CDR3 coding DNA: TGTGCCAGCCTGAGGACCCCCTCACCCACAGATACGCAGTATTTT. Protein sequence: CASLRTPSPTDTQYF.

V usage is TRBV2 and J usage is TRBJ1-6; 9 nucleotides agree with TRBD1. Per the germline V gene, CDR1 is SNHLY and CDR2 is FYNNEI. Unmatched junction bases numbered 18, after V lost 6 bases and J lost 9 bases. The CDR3 extends over 18 amino acids. This chain's CDR3 is CASRGIGQGTTSGSPLHF. The CDR3, as DNA: TGTGCCAGCAGGGGGATAGGACAGGGGACCACGAGTGGTTCACCCCTCCACTTT.

The chain uses TRBV19 and TRBJ1-5, with TRBD1 matching over 8 bases. Germline loops: CDR1 LNHDA, CDR2 SQIVND (reference sequence). The CDR3 runs 15 residues. Trimming removed 5 bases from V and 5 bases from J; junction bases left unmatched: 8. The CDR3 loop is CASSAGTGYHQPQHF. CDR3 DNA: TGTGCCAGTAGTGCCGGGACAGGCTATCATCAGCCCCAGCATTTT. Complete variable domain (other parts from reference TRBV19 and TRBJ1-5): DGGITQSPKYLFRKEGQNVTLSCEQNLNHDAMYWYRQDPGQGLRLIYYSQIVNDFQKGDIAEGYSVSREKKESFPLTVTSAQKNPTAFYLCASSAGTGYHQPQHFGDGTRLSIL.

This clone showed up just a few times. The rearrangement uses TRBV6-5 and TRBJ1-2; D unclear. The CDR3 is 11 residues long. Trimming took 6 bases from V and 2 from J, leaving 4 bases between them. CDR1 and CDR2 (germline): MNHEY, SVGAGI. CDR3 in amino acids: CASRKNYGYTF. The CDR3 nucleotides are TGTGCCAGCAGGAAAAACTATGGCTACACCTTC.

This sequence joins TRBV9 and TRBJ2-3; D tentatively reads TRBD1 or TRBD2 (6 bases each). This CDR3 has 15 residues. Trimming cost V 4 bases and J 1 base, with 13 bases left between them. Germline-derived CDR1 and CDR2 are SGDLS and YYNGEE. CDR3: CASSPGASGTDTQYF. In nucleotides, the CDR3 is TGTGCCAGCAGCCCGGGGGCTAGCGGCACAGATACGCAGTATTTT. The whole variable domain, filled in from reference TRBV9 and TRBJ2-3, reads DSGVTQTPKHLITATGQRVTLRCSPRSGDLSVYWYQQSLDQGLQFLIQYYNGEERAKGNILERFSAQQFPDLHSELNLSSLELGDSALYFCASSPGASGTDTQYFGPGTRLTVL.

The CDR3 DNA reads as TGCAGCATAGAAGGTACTACAGACGAGCAGTACTTC. Encoded protein: CSIEGTTDEQYF. The rearrangement uses TRBV20-1 and TRBJ2-7; no clear D. The CDR3 sequence is 12 residues long. Germline values: CDR1 DFQATT, CDR2 SNEGSKA (reference sequence).

The chain links TRBV10-2 to TRBJ1-2; a possible D gene is TRBD1 (5 bases). From germline, CDR1 is WSHSY and CDR2 SAAADI. The V end was cut by 2 bases, the J end by 3 bases, with 7 bases between. There are 13 residues in the CDR3. CDR3 in amino acids: CASSEMGDYGYTF. CDR3 nucleotides: TGCGCCAGCAGTGAGATGGGGGACTATGGCTACACCTTC.

This clone was found a few times. The chain combines TRBV12-3 or TRBV12-4 with TRBJ2-7, with D unresolved. The V end lost 2 bases, the J end lost 5 bases, and 7 bases lay between the germline ends. The CDR3 consists of 12 residues. The CDR3 DNA follows: TGTGCCAGCAGTTTAAACATGCACGAGCAGTACTTC. Translated: CASSLNMHEQYF.

The V call is TRBV12-3 or TRBV12-4, the J call TRBJ2-7; TRBD1 aligns across 7 bases. V was pared by 1 base and J by 4 bases, with 1 base of the junction left unmatched. This CDR3 has 13 residues. CDR3 sequence reads: CASSLGQGYEQYF. In nucleotides, the CDR3 is TGTGCCAGCAGTTTAGGACAGGGATACGAGCAGTACTTC.

The chain has TRBV4-1 and TRBJ2-7; D is uncertain. In germline, CDR1 is MGHRA, CDR2 YSYEKL. V lost 3 bases and J 0 bases, leaving 12 bases between the germline ends. The CDR3 spans 15 residues. The CDR3 DNA is TGCGCCAGCAGCCATGGCGTCGCAACCTCCTACGAGCAGTACTTC. Residues: CASSHGVATSYEQYF.

This clone ranks as large. This chain uses TRBV5-4 with TRBJ2-3; D is possibly TRBD2 (5 bases). Germline CDR1 and CDR2: SGHNT and YYREEE (reference sequence). V gave up 5 bases and J gave up 6 bases, with 22 bases separating them. This CDR3 region has 16 residues. The CDR3 sequence: CASRGGRVGAEDTQYF. DNA of the CDR3: TGTGCCAGCAGGGGCGGGCGGGTCGGAGCGGAGGATACGCAGTATTTT.

This chain links TRBV9 with TRBJ2-1, with D perhaps given as TRBD1 or TRBD2 (6 bases each). The CDR3 length is 15 residues. Germline-derived CDR1 and CDR2 are SGDLS and YYNGEE. Trimming took 0 bases from V and 1 from J, leaving 8 bases between them. CDR3 residues: CASSVVGGSYNEQFF. The CDR3 nucleotides are TGTGCCAGCAGCGTAGTAGGGGGGTCCTACAATGAGCAGTTCTTC.

The chain couples TRBV20-1 to TRBJ1-2; D call uncertain. CDR1 DFQATT and CDR2 SNEGSKA come from the germline V gene (reference sequence). The CDR3 length is 15 residues. Deletions cut 1 base from V and 3 bases from J, with 15 bases between. The CDR3 protein is CSARGLFGRDYGYTF. The CDR3 DNA reads as TGCAGTGCTAGAGGGTTGTTTGGACGGGACTATGGCTACACCTTC.

A few counts support this clone. The chain joins TRBV6-1 to TRBJ2-5, with D perhaps matching TRBD2 (5 bases). The germline V gene has CDR1 MNHNS and CDR2 SASEGT. This CDR3 spans 14 amino acids. Trimming cost V 5 bases and J 4 bases, with 14 bases left between them. CDR3 sequence reads: CASSFGMDPETQYF. The CDR3 nucleotides are TGTGCCAGCAGTTTCGGGATGGACCCAGAGACCCAGTACTTC.

This chain joins TRBV11-2 and TRBJ2-7, with D tentatively TRBD2 (5 bases). The length of the CDR3 is 14 residues. In germline, CDR1 is SGHAT, CDR2 FQNNGV. The germline V and J ends were trimmed by 1 base and 0 bases, with 7 bases remaining between them. The DNA of the CDR3 is TGTGCCAGCAGCTTAGGAGGGTACTCCTACGAGCAGTACTTC. It translates to CASSLGGYSYEQYF.

The V and J genes are TRBV7-3 and TRBJ2-1, with TRBD2 matching over 11 bases. Germline assignment: CDR1 SGHTA and CDR2 FQGTGA. V was clipped by 1 base and J by 9 bases; unmatched bases: 8. CDR3 length: 16 amino acids. The CDR3, as DNA: TGTGCCAGCAGCTTAAAGGGCCCGGGGACTAGCGGTGAGCAGTTCTTC. Amino acid sequence: CASSLKGPGTSGEQFF.

J is TRBJ2-1 and V is TRBV27; perhaps TRBD1 as D (6 bases). The germline gives CDR1 MNHEY, CDR2 SMNVEV (reference sequence). This CDR3 comprises 13 residues. V was trimmed by 8 bases and J by 4 bases, leaving 12 bases between them. Here the CDR3 reads CASQKGQYNEQFF. CDR3 nucleotides: TGTGCCAGCCAAAAAGGACAGTACAATGAGCAGTTCTTC.

The CDR3 loop is CASSLEWTGGNGYTF. CDR3 in DNA: TGCGCCAGCAGCTTGGAATGGACAGGGGGCAATGGCTACACCTTC. This chain connects TRBV5-1 to TRBJ1-2; TRBD1 matches at 11 bases. This CDR3 is 15 amino acids long. The germline gives CDR1 SGHRS, CDR2 YFSETQ. Losses at the gene ends were 0 bases for V and 6 bases for J; bases not matched to a gene: 4.

By share, this clone ranks as medium-sized. This chain uses TRBV7-9 with TRBJ2-3; either TRBD1 or TRBD2 may supply D (5 bases each). There are 13 residues in the CDR3. Germline V CDR1 and CDR2: SEHNR, FQNEAQ (reference sequence). The V end was cut by 1 base, the J end by 5 bases, with 7 bases between. CDR3 DNA sequence: TGTGCCAGCAGCTTAGATGGGGGAGATACGCAGTATTTT. Amino acids: CASSLDGGDTQYF.

V is TRBV11-3 and J is TRBJ2-1; 10 bases agree with TRBD2. V gave up 6 bases and J gave up 5 bases; unmatched junction bases: 4. CDR1 and CDR2 from the germline V gene are SGHNT and YENEEA. This CDR3 is 14 amino acids long. CDR3 region: CASSILAGNNEQFF. DNA for the CDR3: TGTGCCAGCAGTATACTAGCGGGGAACAATGAGCAGTTCTTC.

This clone was recorded only once. This chain connects TRBV20-1 to TRBJ2-1; TRBD2 might be the D (7 bases). V lost 5 bases to trimming and J lost 4 bases, with 15 bases between them. The V gene's germline CDR1 is DFQATT and CDR2 SNEGSKA (reference sequence). The CDR3 totals 14 residues. CDR3 protein: CSARGRGGYNEQFF. DNA for the CDR3: TGCAGTGCTCGAGGGAGGGGGGGTTACAATGAGCAGTTCTTC.

The rearrangement joins TRBV5-1 to TRBJ2-7; TRBD1 might be the D (6 bases). Per the germline V gene, CDR1 is SGHRS and CDR2 is YFSETQ. The V end lost 4 bases, the J end lost 4 bases, and 21 bases lay between the germline ends. CDR3 length equals 16 residues. The CDR3 loop is CASSRNIGGVVYEQYF. In nucleotides, the CDR3 is TGCGCCAGCAGCCGGAATATTGGGGGCGTCGTTTACGAGCAGTACTTC.